The 21 T cell receptor beta chains below were found in one sample sequenced in a study of molecular identifiers for immune sequencing clone quantification. TCRdb itself ran the PCR reads through MiXCR, one entry per CDR3 protein. The sample consists of more than 85,000 distinct CDR3 sequences, 36% of them appearing once. Sequenced material: naive CD8+ T cells from blood, with Jurkat cell RNA spiked in. Subset in this sample: FACS-sorted CD8+CD4-CCR7+CD45RA+ naive T cells. All receptors come from a human donor in good health. Some libraries in this study had Jurkat cell RNA spiked in.

This sequence joins TRBV19 and TRBJ2-3; the match to TRBD2 covers 12 bases. CDR3 length equals 15 residues. CDR1 LNHDA and CDR2 SQIVND come from the germline V gene (reference sequence). The junction had 2 bases not matched to a gene; V was cut back by 4 bases and J by 3 bases. CDR3 loop: CASSSTSGRTDTQYF. The CDR3 nucleotides read TGTGCCAGTAGTAGTACTAGCGGGAGGACAGATACGCAGTATTTT.

This clonotype was counted a few times. This chain links TRBV19 with TRBJ2-7; D may be TRBD2 (6 bases). CDR1 is LNHDA and CDR2 is SQIVND in the germline V gene (reference sequence). The CDR3 totals 15 residues. V was clipped by 3 bases and J by 1 base, with 13 bases between them. Written as DNA, the CDR3 is TGTGCCAGTAGTATTGCACTAGCAGAGTCCTACGAGCAGTACTTC. This translates into CASSIALAESYEQYF.

The sample holds many counts of this clonotype. This chain joins TRBV5-6 and TRBJ2-3; 8 bases match TRBD2. The V and J ends lost 3 bases and 6 bases, in that order; junction bases with no gene match: 12. Looked up from germline, CDR1 is SGHDT and CDR2 is YYEEEE. CDR3 length equals 16 residues. The CDR3 loop is CASSSPTSAEADTQYF. The CDR3 nucleotides read TGTGCCAGCAGCTCGCCGACTAGCGCCGAAGCGGATACGCAGTATTTT.

This clonotype has more than one count but fewer than ten. The rearrangement joins TRBV5-1 to TRBJ2-1; 7 bases map to TRBD1. Germline lookup yields CDR1 SGHRS and CDR2 YFSETQ. There are 14 residues in the CDR3. V shed 4 bases, J shed 7 bases, and the junction held 8 bases outside the gene matches. The CDR3 DNA follows: TGCGCCAGCAGCGTGAAGACAGGGTTGAATGAGCAGTTCTTC. Amino acid sequence: CASSVKTGLNEQFF.

This clonotype was seen repeatedly, ten times or more. The J gene is TRBJ2-5, the V gene TRBV7-9; 7 bases are shared with TRBD1. The CDR3 length is 14 residues. V lost 6 bases and J lost 2; bases outside the gene matches: 6. Germline CDR1 and CDR2: SEHNR and FQNEAQ (reference sequence). CDR3 protein: CASSLRQGQETQYF. CDR3 in DNA: TGTGCCAGCAGTTTGAGACAGGGTCAAGAGACCCAGTACTTC.

Many counts were recorded for this clonotype. The V and J genes are TRBV28 and TRBJ2-7; the D gene is possibly TRBD1 (5 bases). There are 13 residues in the CDR3. Per the germline V gene, CDR1 is MDHEN and CDR2 is SYDVKM. V lost 3 bases to trimming and J lost 0 bases, with 6 bases between them. The CDR3: CASSFRDSYEQYF. In DNA form, the CDR3 reads TGTGCCAGCAGTTTCAGGGACTCCTACGAGCAGTACTTC.

This clonotype came up many times. The chain couples TRBV7-2 to TRBJ2-5; no clear D gene. V lost 3 bases and J lost 3, with 8 bases in between. The CDR3 has 13 residues. CDR1 and CDR2 from the germline V gene are SGHTA and FQGNSA. The CDR3 sequence is CASSFYPEETQYF. The CDR3 DNA reads as TGTGCCAGCAGCTTTTACCCAGAAGAGACCCAGTACTTC.

The V call is TRBV10-3, the J call TRBJ2-2, with no clear D. The V gene's germline CDR1 is ENHRY and CDR2 SYGVKD. This CDR3 has 14 amino acids. V lost 0 bases and J 3 bases, leaving 5 bases between the germline ends. The CDR3 spells CAISESAYTGELFF. The CDR3 nucleotides read TGTGCCATCAGTGAGTCCGCGTACACCGGGGAGCTGTTTTTT.

Worth noting for this clonotype: A single base separates this from a much larger clone, so it may be a read error. J is TRBJ2-5 and V is TRBV6-2 or TRBV6-3; TRBD1 or TRBD2 may be the D gene (5 bases each). Germline V lookup: CDR1 MNHEY, CDR2 SVGEGT. This CDR3 has 15 residues. In nucleotides, the CDR3 is TGTGCCAGCAGTCGCTCCCGGGACGGGCAAGAGACCCCGTACTTC. Protein sequence: CASSRSRDGQETPYF.

A remark on this clonotype: Since no conserved phenylalanine or tryptophan closes the CDR3, a read error is the likely cause. The chain couples TRBV19 to TRBJ1-5, with a possible D match to TRBD1 (5 bases). Per the germline V gene, CDR1 is LNHDA and CDR2 is SQIVND (reference sequence). Trimming took 5 bases from V and 0 from J, leaving 11 bases between them. The CDR3 totals 15 residues. The CDR3 region is CASSWTQYSNQPQHI. The DNA of the CDR3 is TGTGCCAGTAGTTGGACACAATATAGCAATCAGCCCCAGCATATT.

J is TRBJ2-3 and V is TRBV6-5; 14 bases are shared with TRBD2. The germline gives CDR1 MNHEY, CDR2 SVGAGI. This CDR3 is built from 15 residues. Unmatched junction bases numbered 3, after V lost 5 bases and J lost 5 bases. The CDR3 here is CASSRLAGGLDTQYF. In DNA form, the CDR3 reads TGTGCCAGCAGTCGACTAGCGGGAGGGTTAGATACGCAGTATTTT.

The chain uses TRBV24-1 and TRBJ2-2; 11 nucleotides agree with TRBD1. The V and J ends lost 3 bases and 7 bases, in that order; junction bases with no gene match: 6. The CDR3 length is 16 residues. From germline, CDR1 is KGHDR and CDR2 SFDVKD. In DNA, the CDR3 is TGTGCCACCAGTGATGAGGACAGGGGGCCGTTCGGGGAGCTGTTTTTT. Its translation: CATSDEDRGPFGELFF.

The chain joins TRBV11-2 to TRBJ2-7; D is possibly TRBD1 (5 bases). CDR1 is SGHAT and CDR2 is FQNNGV in the germline V gene. This CDR3 comprises 13 residues. Trimming took off 5 bases at V and 2 bases at J, with 10 bases between the two ends. The CDR3 DNA follows: TGTGCCAGCAGCCCTGGACAAGCCTACGAGCAGTACTTC. The encoded protein is CASSPGQAYEQYF.

This clonotype came up a few times. The chain employs TRBV13 and TRBJ2-1; TRBD2 matches at 8 bases. Germline lookup yields CDR1 PRHDT and CDR2 FYEKMQ (reference sequence). J lost 5 bases, V lost 5 bases, and 17 bases had no gene match. CDR3 length: 18 residues. CDR3 amino acids: CASSPPPDSGLVHNEQFF. The CDR3 DNA follows: TGTGCCAGCAGCCCCCCACCCGATTCGGGACTAGTCCACAATGAGCAGTTCTTC.

V usage is TRBV7-6 and J usage is TRBJ2-1; TRBD1 or TRBD2 may be the D gene (6 bases each). Trimming removed 5 bases from V and 4 bases from J, with 12 bases in between. This CDR3 is 14 amino acids long. The germline gives CDR1 SGHVS, CDR2 FNYEAQ. The CDR3 spells CASSPGGVYNEQFF. As DNA, the CDR3 is TGTGCCAGCAGCCCCGGGGGCGTTTACAATGAGCAGTTCTTC.

On this clonotype itself: Just one base apart from a much larger clone, this may be a read error. The chain recombines TRBV20-1 with TRBJ2-7; the match to TRBD2 covers 7 bases. CDR3 length: 12 residues. Looked up from germline, CDR1 is DFQATT and CDR2 is SNEGSKA (reference sequence). The CDR3 DNA reads as TGCAGTGCGTCTCAGGGAGGGTCCGAGCAGCACTTC. It codes for CSASQGGSEQHF.

This clonotype showed up many times. The genes are TRBV11-2 and TRBJ2-7, with unresolved D. The CDR3 is 15 amino acids. V gave up 5 bases and J gave up 3 bases, with 17 bases separating them. CDR1 SGHAT and CDR2 FQNNGV come from the germline V gene. In nucleotides, the CDR3 is TGTGCCAGCAGCCCGCGGACGGCCCTGGGCTACGAGCAGTACTTC. Translating it yields CASSPRTALGYEQYF.

The rearrangement uses TRBV24-1 and TRBJ2-3, with 7 bases that match TRBD2. Germline loops: CDR1 KGHDR, CDR2 SFDVKD. V lost 9 bases, J lost 3 bases, and 14 bases stayed unmatched. The CDR3 is 16 residues long. The CDR3 protein is CATAGKWASGTDTQYF. In DNA, the CDR3 is TGTGCCACCGCCGGGAAGTGGGCTAGCGGTACAGATACGCAGTATTTT.

The count of this clonotype is one. A much larger clone sits a single nucleotide away, making a read error possible. V gene TRBV7-9 combines with J gene TRBJ2-6, with D uncertain. CDR1 SEHNR and CDR2 FQNEAQ come from the germline V gene (reference sequence). The germline V and J ends were trimmed by 2 bases and 1 base, with 6 bases remaining between them. CDR3 length: 15 amino acids. CDR3 sequence reads: CASSLPVSGANVLTF. CDR3 coding DNA: TGTGCCAGCAGCTTACCAGTTTCTGGGGCCAACGTCCTGACTTTC.

In its sample, this clonotype was seen many times. The genes are TRBV11-2 and TRBJ2-5; D possibly corresponds to TRBD2 (6 bases). The CDR3 totals 15 residues. In germline, CDR1 is SGHAT, CDR2 FQNNGV. V was pared by 5 bases and J by 1 base, with 14 bases between. The CDR3 coding sequence is TGTGCCAGCAGCCGATACCATAGCGGCCAAGAGACCCAGTACTTC. It yields the protein CASSRYHSGQETQYF.

This clonotype was counted a single time. This may come from a read error, since a much larger clone is one base off. This chain uses TRBV7-8 with TRBJ2-3, with 9 nucleotides matching TRBD2. The CDR3 extends over 17 amino acids. Germline CDR1 is SGHVS and CDR2 is FQNEAQ. CDR3 loop: CASSLGGASGITDTLYF. The CDR3, as DNA: TGTGCCAGCAGCTTAGGGGGGGCTAGCGGGATTACAGATACGCTGTATTTT.